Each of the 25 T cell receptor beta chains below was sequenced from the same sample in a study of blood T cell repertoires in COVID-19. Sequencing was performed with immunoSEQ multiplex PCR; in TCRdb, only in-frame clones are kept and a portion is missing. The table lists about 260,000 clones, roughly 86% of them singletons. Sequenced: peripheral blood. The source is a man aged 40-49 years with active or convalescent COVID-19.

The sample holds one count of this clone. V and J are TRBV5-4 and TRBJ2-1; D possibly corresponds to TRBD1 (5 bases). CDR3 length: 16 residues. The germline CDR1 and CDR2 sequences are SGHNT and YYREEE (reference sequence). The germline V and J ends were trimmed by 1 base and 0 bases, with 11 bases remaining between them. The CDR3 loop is CASSLTGSPSYNEQFF. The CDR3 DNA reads TGTGCCAGCAGCTTGACAGGATCCCCCTCCTACAATGAGCAGTTCTTC.

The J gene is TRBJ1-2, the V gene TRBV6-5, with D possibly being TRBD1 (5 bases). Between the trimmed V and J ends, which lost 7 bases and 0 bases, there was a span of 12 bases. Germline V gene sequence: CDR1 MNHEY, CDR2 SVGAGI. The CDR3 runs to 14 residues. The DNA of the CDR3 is TGTGCCAGCAAGATCCGGGGGTCTAACTATGGCTACACCTTC. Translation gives CASKIRGSNYGYTF.

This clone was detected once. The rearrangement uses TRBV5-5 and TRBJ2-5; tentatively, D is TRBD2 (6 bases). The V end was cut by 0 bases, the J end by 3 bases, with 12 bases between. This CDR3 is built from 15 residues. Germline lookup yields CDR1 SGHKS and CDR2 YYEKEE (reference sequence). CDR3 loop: CASSLGGAVEETQYF. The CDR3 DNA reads TGTGCCAGCAGCTTGGGCGGGGCCGTAGAAGAGACCCAGTACTTC.

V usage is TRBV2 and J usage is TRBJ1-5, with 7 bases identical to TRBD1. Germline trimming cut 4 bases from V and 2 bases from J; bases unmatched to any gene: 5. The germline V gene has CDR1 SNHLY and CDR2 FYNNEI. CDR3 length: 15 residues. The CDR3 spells CASSVDRLGNQPQHF. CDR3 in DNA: TGTGCCAGCAGTGTGGACAGGCTTGGCAATCAGCCCCAGCATTTT.

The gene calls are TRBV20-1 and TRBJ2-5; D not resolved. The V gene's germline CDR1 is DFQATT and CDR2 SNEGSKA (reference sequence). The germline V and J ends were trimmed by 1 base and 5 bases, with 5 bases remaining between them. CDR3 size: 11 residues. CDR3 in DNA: TGCAGTGCTAGAGCGGAGGAGACCCAGTACTTC. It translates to CSARAEETQYF.

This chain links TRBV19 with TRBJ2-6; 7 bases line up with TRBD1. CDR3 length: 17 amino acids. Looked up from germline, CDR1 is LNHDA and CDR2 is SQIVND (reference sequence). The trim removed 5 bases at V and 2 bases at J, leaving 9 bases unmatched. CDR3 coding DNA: TGTGCCAGTAGTTTAATAGCAACAGGGGCTGGGGCCAACGTCCTGACTTTC. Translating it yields CASSLIATGAGANVLTF.

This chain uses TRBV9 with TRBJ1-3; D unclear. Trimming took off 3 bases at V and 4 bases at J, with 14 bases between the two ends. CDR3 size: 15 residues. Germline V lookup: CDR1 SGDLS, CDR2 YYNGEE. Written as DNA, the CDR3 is TGTGCCAGCAGCGCCGTACTTGGCGGGGGAAACACCATATATTTT. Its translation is CASSAVLGGGNTIYF.

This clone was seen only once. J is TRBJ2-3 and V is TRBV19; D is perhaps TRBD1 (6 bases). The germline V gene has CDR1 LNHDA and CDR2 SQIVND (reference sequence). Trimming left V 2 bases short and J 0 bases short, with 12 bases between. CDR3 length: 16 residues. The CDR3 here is CASSILGGTSTDTQYF. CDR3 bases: TGTGCCAGTAGTATATTAGGGGGAACTAGCACAGATACGCAGTATTTT.

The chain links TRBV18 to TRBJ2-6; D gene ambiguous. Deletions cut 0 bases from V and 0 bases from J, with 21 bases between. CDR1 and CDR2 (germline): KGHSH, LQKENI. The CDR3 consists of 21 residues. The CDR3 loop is CASSPPRSGETSPSGANVLTF. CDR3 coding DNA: TGTGCCAGCTCACCACCGCGTTCAGGCGAAACGTCACCCTCTGGGGCCAACGTCCTGACTTTC.

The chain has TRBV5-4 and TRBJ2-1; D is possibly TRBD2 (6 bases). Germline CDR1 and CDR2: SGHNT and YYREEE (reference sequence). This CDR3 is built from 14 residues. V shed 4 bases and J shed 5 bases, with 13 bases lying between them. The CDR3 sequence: CASSRIGSDNEQFF. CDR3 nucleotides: TGTGCCAGCAGCCGTATCGGGAGCGACAATGAGCAGTTCTTC.

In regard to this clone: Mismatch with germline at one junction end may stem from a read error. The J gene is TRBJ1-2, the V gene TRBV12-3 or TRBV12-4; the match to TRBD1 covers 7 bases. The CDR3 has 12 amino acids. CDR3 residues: CASSFGDSARNF. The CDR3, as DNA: TGTGCCAGCAGTTTCGGGGACAGTGCTAGAAACTTC.

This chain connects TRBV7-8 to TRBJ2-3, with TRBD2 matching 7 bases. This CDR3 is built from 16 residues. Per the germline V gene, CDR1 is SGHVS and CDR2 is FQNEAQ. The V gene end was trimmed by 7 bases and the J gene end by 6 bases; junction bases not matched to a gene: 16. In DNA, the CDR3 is TGTGCCAGCACAAAGGTGGGGGGGGACCATTGGGATACGCAGTATTTT. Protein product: CASTKVGGDHWDTQYF. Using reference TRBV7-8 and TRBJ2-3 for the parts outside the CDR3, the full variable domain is GAGVSQSPRYKVAKRGQDVALRCDPISGHVSLFWYQQALGQGPEFLTYFQNEAQLDKSGLPSDRFFAERPEGSVSTLKIQRTQQEDSAVYLCASTKVGGDHWDTQYFGPGTRLTVL.

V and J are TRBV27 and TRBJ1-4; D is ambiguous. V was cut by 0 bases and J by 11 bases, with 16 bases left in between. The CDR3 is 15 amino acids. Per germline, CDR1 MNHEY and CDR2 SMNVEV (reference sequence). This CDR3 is CASSLSGPGSKKLFF. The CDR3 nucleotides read TGTGCCAGCAGTTTATCTGGGCCCGGGAGTAAGAAACTGTTTTTT.

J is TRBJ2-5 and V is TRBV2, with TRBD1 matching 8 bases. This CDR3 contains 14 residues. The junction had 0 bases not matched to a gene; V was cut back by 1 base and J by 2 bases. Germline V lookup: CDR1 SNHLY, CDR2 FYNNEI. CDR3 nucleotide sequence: TGTGCCAGCAGTGAAGACAGGGGGCAAGAGACCCAGTACTTC. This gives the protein CASSEDRGQETQYF.

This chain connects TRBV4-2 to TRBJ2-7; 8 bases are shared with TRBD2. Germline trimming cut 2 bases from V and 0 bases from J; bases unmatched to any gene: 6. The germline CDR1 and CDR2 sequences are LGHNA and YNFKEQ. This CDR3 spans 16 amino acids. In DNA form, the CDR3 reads TGTGCCAGCAGCCAAAAAGCGGGAGTAAGCTCCTACGAGCAGTACTTC. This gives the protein CASSQKAGVSSYEQYF.

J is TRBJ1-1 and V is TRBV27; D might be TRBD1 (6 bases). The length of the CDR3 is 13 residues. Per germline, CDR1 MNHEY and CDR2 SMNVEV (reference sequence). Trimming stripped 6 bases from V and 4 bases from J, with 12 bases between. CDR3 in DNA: TGTGCCAGCAGCCAGGGGTTCGGCACTGAAGCTTTCTTT. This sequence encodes CASSQGFGTEAFF.

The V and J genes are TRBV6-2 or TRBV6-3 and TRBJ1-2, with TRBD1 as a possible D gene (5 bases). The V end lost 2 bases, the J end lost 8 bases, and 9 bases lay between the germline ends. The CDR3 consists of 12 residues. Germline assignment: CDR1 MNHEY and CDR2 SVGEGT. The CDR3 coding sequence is TGTGCCAGCAGTTACCCGACAGAAGGCTACACCTTC. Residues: CASSYPTEGYTF.

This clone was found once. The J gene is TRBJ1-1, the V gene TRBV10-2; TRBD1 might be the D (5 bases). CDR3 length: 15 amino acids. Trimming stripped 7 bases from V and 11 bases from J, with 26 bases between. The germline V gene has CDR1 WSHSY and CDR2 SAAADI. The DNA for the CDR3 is TGCGCCAGCACCGAGTCTCCCCGAGAAGGGGCGACGGCTTTCTTT. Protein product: CASTESPREGATAFF.

CDR3 nucleotides: TGTGCCAGTGGAATCATGGGAGGGGGTCTCAATGAGCAGTTCTTC. The encoded protein is CASGIMGGGLNEQFF. The rearrangement joins TRBV19 to TRBJ2-1, with D maybe TRBD2 (7 bases). V was shortened by 8 bases and J by 6 bases, with 20 bases between the two germline ends. Germline lookup yields CDR1 LNHDA and CDR2 SQIVND (reference sequence). The CDR3 spans 15 residues.

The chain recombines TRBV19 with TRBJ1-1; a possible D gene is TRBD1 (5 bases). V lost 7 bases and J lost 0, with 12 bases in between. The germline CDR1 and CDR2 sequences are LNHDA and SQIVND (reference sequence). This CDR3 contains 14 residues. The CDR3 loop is CASKDGHMNTEAFF. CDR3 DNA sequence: TGTGCCAGTAAGGACGGACACATGAACACTGAAGCTTTCTTT.

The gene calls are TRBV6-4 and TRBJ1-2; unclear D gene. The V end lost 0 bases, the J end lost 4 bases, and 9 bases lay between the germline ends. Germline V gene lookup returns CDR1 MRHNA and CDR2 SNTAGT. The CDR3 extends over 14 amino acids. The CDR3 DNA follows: TGTGCCAGCAGTGACTCCCACGGGTCCTATGGCTACACCTTC. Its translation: CASSDSHGSYGYTF.

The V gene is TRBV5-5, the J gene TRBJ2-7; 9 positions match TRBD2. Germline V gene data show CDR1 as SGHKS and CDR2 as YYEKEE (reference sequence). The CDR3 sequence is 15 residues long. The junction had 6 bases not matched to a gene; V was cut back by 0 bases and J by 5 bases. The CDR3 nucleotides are TGTGCCAGCAGCTTGGTACTGGCGGGAGGGAACGAGCAGTACTTC. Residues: CASSLVLAGGNEQYF.

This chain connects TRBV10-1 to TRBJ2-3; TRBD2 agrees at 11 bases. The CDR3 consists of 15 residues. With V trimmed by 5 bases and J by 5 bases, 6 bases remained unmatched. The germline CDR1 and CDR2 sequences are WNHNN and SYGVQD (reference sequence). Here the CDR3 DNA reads TGCGCCAGCAGTCCCCTAGCGGGAGGCGAAGATACGCAGTATTTT. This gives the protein CASSPLAGGEDTQYF.

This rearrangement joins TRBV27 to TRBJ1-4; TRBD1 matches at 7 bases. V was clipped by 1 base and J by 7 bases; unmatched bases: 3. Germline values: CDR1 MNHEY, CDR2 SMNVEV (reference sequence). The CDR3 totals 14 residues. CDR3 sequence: CASSLLRTGEKLFF. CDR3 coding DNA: TGTGCCAGCAGTTTATTGAGGACAGGTGAAAAACTGTTTTTT.

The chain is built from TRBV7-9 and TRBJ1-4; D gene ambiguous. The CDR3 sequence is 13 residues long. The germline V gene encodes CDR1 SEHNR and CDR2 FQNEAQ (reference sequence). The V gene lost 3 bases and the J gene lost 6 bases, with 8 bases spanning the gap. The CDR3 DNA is TGTGCCAGCAGCTTCCCCGGGGATGAAAAACTGTTTTTT. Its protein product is CASSFPGDEKLFF.